This is a list of T cell receptor beta chains from one sample in a study of beta chain features in type 1 diabetes. Sequencing was performed with immunoSEQ multiplex PCR; in TCRdb, only in-frame clones are kept and a portion is missing. The repertoire holds about 360,000 clones, with around 12% as singletons. The sample taken for sequencing was naive CD4+ T cells from blood. The receptor source for this set is a woman between 18 and 29 years old with type 1 diabetes. The CDR3 runs from the conserved cysteine through the conserved F or W. The order of the fields is clone size, V gene, D gene, J gene, CDR3 protein, CDR3 DNA. The D gene is left open where the match is weak. Rows give clone size only sometimes, using once, few, many, or a class for an expanded clone.

-,TRBV14,-,TRBJ1-1,CASSHPLGAEAFF,TGTGCCAGCAGCCACCCATTGGGGGCAGAAGCTTTCTTT
-,TRBV9,-,TRBJ2-6,CASSVVGSSGANVLTF,TGTGCCAGCAGCGTAGTGGGGAGCTCTGGGGCCAACGTCCTGACTTTC
few,TRBV25-1,-,TRBJ1-1,CASRTGGEAFF,TGTGCCAGCAGGACCGGGGGGGAAGCTTTCTTT
-,TRBV20-1,-,TRBJ1-1,CGAGEVTEAFF,TGCGGTGCGGGGGAGGTCACTGAAGCTTTCTTT
-,TRBV4-3,-,TRBJ2-3,CASSQDRTGSTQYF,TGCGCCAGCAGCCAAGATCGGACCGGGAGTACGCAGTATTTT
-,TRBV2,TRBD1,TRBJ1-5,CASSGGQHSNQPQHF,TGTGCCAGCAGTGGGGGACAGCATAGCAATCAGCCCCAGCATTTT
-,TRBV15,-,TRBJ2-1,CATSKGRGDSYNEQFF,TGTGCCACCAGCAAGGGGCGGGGAGACTCCTACAATGAGCAGTTCTTC
-,TRBV5-1,TRBD2,TRBJ2-3,CASSLGLTSGTTDTQYF,TGCGCCAGCAGCTTGGGGTTGACTAGCGGGACCACAGATACGCAGTATTTT
few,TRBV28,-,TRBJ2-7,CASSTPWDKAYEQYF,TGTGCCAGCAGTACGCCCTGGGACAAAGCCTACGAGCAGTACTTC
few,TRBV19,-,TRBJ1-5,CASSIGRAEGSTQHF,TGTGCCAGTAGTATCGGGAGGGCCGAGGGAAGTACCCAGCATTTT
-,TRBV18,TRBD2,TRBJ2-1,CASSPGLADYNEQFF,TGTGCCAGCTCACCCGGACTAGCGGATTACAATGAGCAGTTCTTC
few,TRBV19,-,TRBJ2-7,CASSRQGIYEQYF,TGTGCCAGTAGCCGGCAGGGTATCTACGAGCAGTACTTC
-,TRBV4-2,-,TRBJ2-3,CASSQESSADTQYF,TGTGCCAGCAGCCAAGAGTCGTCTGCAGATACGCAGTATTTT
-,TRBV5-4,TRBD2,TRBJ2-5,CASSLVASGREETQYF,TGTGCCAGCAGCTTGGTCGCTAGCGGGAGGGAAGAGACCCAGTACTTC
-,TRBV23-1,TRBD2,TRBJ2-7,CASTPAGAFPTYEQYF,TGCGCCAGCACACCAGCGGGGGCGTTCCCGACATACGAGCAGTACTTC
few,TRBV11-1,-,TRBJ2-5,CASRRPGETQYF,TGTGCCAGCCGCCGGCCCGGGGAGACCCAGTACTTC
-,TRBV13,TRBD1,TRBJ2-2,CASSSLDRVYTGELFF,TGTGCCAGCAGCTCGCTGGACAGGGTGTACACCGGGGAGCTGTTTTTT
few,TRBV7-2,TRBD1,TRBJ2-5,CASTLGGAGRGQTQYF,TGTGCCAGCACTTTAGGAGGGGCTGGCAGGGGGCAGACCCAGTACTTC
-,TRBV7-2,TRBD2,TRBJ2-3,CASSPRTSPLAQYF,TGTGCCAGCAGCCCGAGGACTAGCCCCCTTGCGCAGTATTTT
few,TRBV18,-,TRBJ2-1,CASSPREEQFF,TGTGCCAGCTCACCCCGGGAAGAGCAGTTCTTC
-,TRBV27,-,TRBJ1-1,CASSRLRDTEAFF,TGTGCCAGCAGTCGACTGCGGGACACTGAAGCTTTCTTT
-,TRBV19,TRBD1,TRBJ1-6,CASRMDRAPFSPLHF,TGTGCCAGTAGGATGGACAGGGCCCCTTTTTCGCCCCTCCACTTT
few,TRBV28,TRBD1,TRBJ2-6,CASSLAPGQGTGANVLTF,TGTGCCAGCAGTTTAGCCCCGGGACAGGGGACCGGGGCCAACGTCCTGACTTTC
-,TRBV30,TRBD2,TRBJ2-1,CACRTSGLPYNEQFF,TGTGCCTGTAGGACTAGCGGGCTCCCCTACAATGAGCAGTTCTTC
few,TRBV5-6,-,TRBJ1-1,CASSLWRAEAFF,TGTGCCAGCAGCTTATGGAGGGCTGAAGCTTTCTTT
-,TRBV18,TRBD1,TRBJ1-6,CASSPPGQGGSPLHF,TGTGCCAGCTCACCCCCGGGACAGGGGGGTTCACCCCTCCACTTT
few,TRBV5-1,-,TRBJ1-4,CASSLDREGTVFF,TGCGCCAGCAGCTTGGACAGGGAGGGGACGGTGTTTTTT
few,TRBV2,-,TRBJ2-4,CASSIEGGGNNIQYF,TGTGCCAGTAGCATTGAAGGTGGAGGGAATAACATTCAGTACTTC
-,TRBV6-1,TRBD1,TRBJ2-1,CASSYNRGFRDEQFF,TGTGCCAGCAGCTACAACAGGGGGTTCCGGGATGAGCAGTTCTTC
few,TRBV28,TRBD2,TRBJ2-2,CASSPLAGGRKLFF,TGTGCCAGCAGTCCCCTAGCGGGAGGCCGGAAGCTGTTTTTT
few,TRBV11-2,-,TRBJ1-4,CASSVKGDEKLFF,TGTGCCAGCAGCGTGAAGGGGGATGAAAAACTGTTTTTT
-,TRBV7-2,TRBD1,TRBJ2-3,CASSFGQGMADTQYF,TGTGCCAGCAGCTTTGGACAGGGGATGGCAGATACGCAGTATTTT
-,TRBV27,-,TRBJ2-7,CASSPRSSYEQYF,TGTGCCAGCAGTCCCCGGAGCTCCTACGAGCAGTACTTC
-,TRBV28,-,TRBJ1-4,CASSFGGREKLFF,TGTGCCAGCAGTTTTGGAGGGCGCGAAAAACTGTTTTTT
few,TRBV15,-,TRBJ2-1,CATSRDPSDEQFF,TGTGCCACCAGCAGAGATCCCAGCGATGAGCAGTTCTTC
few,TRBV21-1,-,TRBJ2-4,CASSPSGRGSGNIQYF,TGTGCCAGCAGCCCTAGCGGGAGGGGTTCAGGAAACATTCAGTACTTC
-,TRBV29-1,-,TRBJ1-1,CSVGETVNTEAFF,TGCAGCGTTGGGGAGACGGTGAACACTGAAGCTTTCTTT
few,TRBV4-3,-,TRBJ2-7,CASSQDFHYEQYF,TGCGCCAGCAGCCAAGATTTCCATTACGAGCAGTACTTC
few,TRBV29-1,-,TRBJ1-4,CSVQQGAREKLFF,TGCAGCGTACAGCAAGGGGCAAGGGAAAAACTGTTTTTT
-,TRBV18,-,TRBJ2-5,CASSLVLETQYF,TGTGCCAGCTCCCTTGTTTTGGAGACCCAGTACTTC
-,TRBV4-3,-,TRBJ1-1,CASSQDHAKMNTEAFF,TGCGCCAGCAGCCAAGATCACGCGAAGATGAACACTGAAGCTTTCTTT
-,TRBV18,-,TRBJ2-3,CASSPFGAGGTDTQYF,TGTGCCAGCTCACCTTTCGGTGCAGGTGGAACAGATACGCAGTATTTT
-,TRBV7-2,-,TRBJ2-1,CASRQGGYNEQFF,TGTGCCAGCAGGCAAGGCGGGTACAATGAGCAGTTCTTC
few,TRBV28,-,TRBJ2-7,CASRTGEAYEQYF,TGTGCCAGCAGAACAGGGGAGGCCTACGAGCAGTACTTC
-,TRBV6-5,-,TRBJ1-1,CASSWQGNTEAFF,TGTGCCAGCAGTTGGCAGGGGAACACTGAAGCTTTCTTT
-,TRBV4-1,-,TRBJ1-5,CASSGQGNQPQHF,TGCGCCAGCAGTGGGCAGGGGAATCAGCCCCAGCATTTT
-,TRBV2,-,TRBJ2-2,CASSEEGLYTGELFF,TGTGCCAGCAGTGAAGAGGGACTTTACACCGGGGAGCTGTTTTTT
-,TRBV7-9,-,TRBJ1-4,CASSPGGGEKLFF,TGTGCCAGCAGCCCCGGCGGAGGGGAAAAACTGTTTTTT
-,TRBV6-5,-,TRBJ1-2,CASRPRTAYGYTF,TGTGCCAGCAGACCGAGGACAGCTTATGGCTACACCTTC
few,TRBV5-1,TRBD2,TRBJ2-1,CASSLGGGLNNEQFF,TGCGCCAGCAGCTTGGGGGGGGGACTCAACAATGAGCAGTTCTTC
few,TRBV5-6,-,TRBJ2-3,CASSTPGHSTDTQYF,TGTGCCAGCAGCACCCCGGGACACAGCACAGATACGCAGTATTTT